This T cell receptor beta chain derives from a study of blood T cell repertoires in COVID-19. About the research overall: Italy, Spain and the United States were the sources of the convalescent and acute COVID-19 samples. The analysed material was cDNA or gDNA that came from T cells, B-cell-depleted T cells, or PBMCs.

As handled by the study authors: Estimated nucleated cell counts came from reference gene primer amplification. Here immunoSEQ multiplex PCR was the method, and the copy in TCRdb shows in-frame clones only, minus some. That table gives V, J and clone size, and the DNA gave D and trimming. The sample lists approximately 390,000 clones, around 90% occurring once. The CDR3 runs 13 residues. Germline V gives CDR1 PRHDT, CDR2 FYEKMQ (reference sequence). V was pared by 5 bases and J by 5 bases, with 12 bases between. The chain carries TRBV13 and TRBJ2-5, with TRBD1 as a possible D gene (6 bases). This clonotype was sampled from a man in his late teens or twenties with active or convalescent COVID-19. Sequencing was carried out using peripheral blood. The CDR3 spells CASSPRTAETQYF. As DNA, the CDR3 is TGTGCCAGCAGCCCTAGGACAGCTGAGACCCAGTACTTC.